This passage covers 13 T cell receptor beta chains from one sample sequenced in a study of T cell responses to AZD1222 COVID-19 vaccine (dated by TCRdb to about 2021). The time point label on this specimen signifies: baseline before first vaccination. The library was generated by the immunoSEQ multiplex PCR assay. This is the immuneACCESS table as TCRdb keeps it, with only in-frame sequences that have V and J called. A part of the clones is gone; compared with another copy, unresolved V genes explain less than half, and the rest is unexplained. For this sample there are 55,000 to 90,000 clones; roughly four fifths appear just once. Under 6% of the sample rests with the top ten. The specimen comprised peripheral blood, sampled on day 0 of AZD1222 vaccination. All receptors derive from an adult in good health.

The chain combines TRBV10-3 with TRBJ2-7; no clear D. From germline, CDR1 is ENHRY and CDR2 SYGVKD. CDR3 length: 11 residues. Trimming shortened V by 10 bases and J by 3 bases, and 10 bases separated the two germline ends. This CDR3 reads CATLLGYEQYF. In DNA form, the CDR3 reads TGTGCCACCCTTCTGGGCTACGAGCAGTACTTC.

The count of this clone is one. CDR3 protein: CASLGQVEETQYF. CDR3 bases: TGTGCCAGCCTTGGACAGGTGGAAGAGACCCAGTACTTC. This chain joins TRBV2 and TRBJ2-5, with 7 bases fitting TRBD1. The CDR3 is 13 amino acids. V lost 8 bases to trimming and J lost 3 bases; unmatched junction nucleotides: 6. In germline, CDR1 is SNHLY, CDR2 FYNNEI.

This CDR3 reads CASSLPGGARPDTQYF. CDR3 in DNA: TGTGCCAGCAGTTTGCCAGGGGGCGCTAGGCCAGATACGCAGTATTTT. The chain uses TRBV27 and TRBJ2-3; TRBD1 matches at 8 bases. V gave up 3 bases and J gave up 4 bases; unmatched junction bases: 9. There are 16 residues in the CDR3. CDR1 MNHEY and CDR2 SMNVEV come from the germline V gene (reference sequence).

The V call is TRBV5-5, the J call TRBJ1-1; D gene uncertain. Germline V gives CDR1 SGHKS, CDR2 YYEKEE (reference sequence). V lost 4 bases and J lost 0, with 10 bases in between. The CDR3 loop spans 14 amino acids. The CDR3 DNA reads as TGTGCCAGCAGCCTAACTTACTTGAACACTGAAGCTTTCTTT. Its protein is CASSLTYLNTEAFF.

This chain uses TRBV6-2 or TRBV6-3 with TRBJ1-5; TRBD1 aligns across 8 bases. The germline CDR1 and CDR2 sequences are MNHEY and SVGEGT. This CDR3 is built from 14 residues. Trimming took 6 bases from V and 7 from J; bases not matched to a gene: 8. The CDR3 here is CASSGQGWEQPQHF. The DNA of the CDR3 is TGTGCCAGCAGCGGACAGGGCTGGGAGCAGCCCCAGCATTTT.

The CDR3 sequence is CAWSLQGAREKLFF. CDR3 coding DNA: TGTGCCTGGAGTCTCCAGGGGGCAAGGGAAAAACTGTTTTTT. This rearrangement joins TRBV30 to TRBJ1-4; TRBD1 matches at 8 bases. Looked up from germline, CDR1 is GTSNPN and CDR2 is SVGIG (reference sequence). The CDR3 sequence is 14 residues long. V shed 2 bases and J 8 bases; nucleotides not matched to a gene: 7.

This clone appeared a few times. The chain carries TRBV4-3 and TRBJ2-2, with 8 bases lining up with TRBD1. The CDR3 contains 17 residues. With 0 bases clipped from V and 1 base from J, the junction kept 4 bases outside the gene matches. Per the germline V gene, CDR1 is LGHNA and CDR2 is YSLEER. The CDR3 protein is CASSQDHRGVNTGELFF. The CDR3 DNA follows: TGCGCCAGCAGCCAAGACCACAGGGGGGTGAACACCGGGGAGCTGTTTTTT.

V and J are TRBV2 and TRBJ1-6, with D hard to call. The CDR3 loop spans 13 amino acids. Trimming shortened V by 0 bases and J by 10 bases, and 7 bases separated the two germline ends. Germline V lookup: CDR1 SNHLY, CDR2 FYNNEI. The CDR3 here is CASSEAPRSPLHF. The CDR3 DNA sequence: TGTGCCAGCAGTGAAGCCCCGCGGTCACCCCTCCACTTT.

The chain couples TRBV5-1 to TRBJ1-1, with D perhaps matching TRBD1 (6 bases). This CDR3 contains 14 residues. Germline V gene sequence: CDR1 SGHRS, CDR2 YFSETQ. Deletions cut 4 bases from V and 1 base from J, with 11 bases between. CDR3: CASSGRQANTEAFF. The CDR3 DNA sequence: TGCGCCAGCAGCGGGAGACAGGCGAACACTGAAGCTTTCTTT.

The genes are TRBV5-4 and TRBJ1-2; D ambiguous. The V gene lost 5 bases and the J gene lost 3 bases, with 11 bases spanning the gap. The CDR3 is 13 amino acids. Germline V gives CDR1 SGHNT, CDR2 YYREEE (reference sequence). The CDR3 spells CASSYTTDYGYTF. The CDR3 DNA follows: TGTGCCAGCAGTTACACCACAGACTATGGCTACACCTTC. The variable domain in full, completed from reference TRBV5-4 and TRBJ1-2, reads ETGVTQSPTHLIKTRGQQVTLRCSSQSGHNTVSWYQQALGQGPQFIFQYYREEENGRGNFPPRFSGLQFPNYSSELNVNALELDDSALYLCASSYTTDYGYTFGSGTRLTVV.

The rearrangement uses TRBV28 and TRBJ2-7; weak D call: TRBD1 (6 bases). The CDR3 consists of 16 residues. Germline V CDR1 and CDR2: MDHEN, SYDVKM. V was clipped by 5 bases and J by 2 bases, with 19 bases between them. For the CDR3, the DNA is TGTGCCAGCAGTGGTTACAGGGTCAAGGTCGCCTACGAGCAGTACTTC. Its protein is CASSGYRVKVAYEQYF.

The CDR3 bases are TGTGCCAGCAGCCAAGATTCGACGGGGAACACTGAAGCTTTCTTT. Protein sequence: CASSQDSTGNTEAFF. The chain links TRBV3-1 (or the pseudogene TRBV3-2) to TRBJ1-1; no reliable D call. This CDR3 comprises 15 residues. V was pared by 0 bases and J by 1 base, with 9 bases between. Germline V CDR1 and CDR2: LGHDT, YNNKEL (reference sequence).

The chain has TRBV28 and TRBJ2-2; TRBD2 matches 10 bases. This CDR3 comprises 15 residues. Losses at the gene ends were 7 bases for V and 4 bases for J; bases not matched to a gene: 6. Per the germline V gene, CDR1 is MDHEN and CDR2 is SYDVKM. In DNA, the CDR3 is TGTGCCAGCAAAGCGGGGGGGCGAGTCACCGGGGAGCTGTTTTTT. It is translated as CASKAGGRVTGELFF.